Detailed here is one T cell receptor beta chain. Unmatched junction bases numbered 6, after V lost 3 bases and J lost 7 bases. The germline CDR1 and CDR2 sequences are SGDLS and YYNGEE. The CDR3 extends over 14 amino acids. The entry originates in a study of cytomegalovirus exposure and HLA in healthy donors. PCR employed 60 Vbeta and 13 Jbeta primers. Profiled with immunoSEQ multiplex PCR; TCRdb holds only in-frame clones, not every one. Of about 120,000 clones in the sample, around 76% were seen once. Sequenced input: PBMCs. The TCR comes from a male donor in good health and CMV-seronegative. This chain uses TRBV9 with TRBJ2-1; 8 nucleotides match TRBD2. The CDR3 spells CASSGSGGPNEQFF. CDR3 nucleotides: TGTGCCAGCAGCGGGTCGGGAGGGCCTAATGAGCAGTTCTTC.